The 28 T cell receptor beta chains below were found in one sample sequenced in a study of Graves' ophthalmopathy and Graves' hyperthyroidism. Amplification of TCR beta CDR3 regions used RNA transcripts. First-round RT-PCR relied on HTBI primers, and a second-round multiplex PCR came next. MiXCR, run by TCRdb on the multiplex PCR reads, gives a single entry per CDR3 protein. The profile shows around 1,000,000 distinct CDR3 sequences, about two fifths of them singletons. Sequencing input: peripheral blood or thyroid tissue (not recorded which). Receptors originate from an adult man with Graves' hyperthyroidism.

The V and J genes are TRBV29-1 and TRBJ1-2, with D possibly matching TRBD1 (5 bases). V lost 2 bases to trimming and J lost 2 bases, with 12 bases between them. The CDR3 contains 14 residues. Germline CDR1 reads SQVTM; CDR2 reads ANQGSEA. CDR3 sequence reads: CSVEWGASNYGYTF. The CDR3 region has the DNA TGCAGCGTTGAATGGGGCGCTTCAAACTATGGCTACACCTTC.

This clonotype was counted at least ten times. This chain links TRBV12-3 or TRBV12-4 with TRBJ2-5, with unresolved D. This CDR3 comprises 13 residues. Trimming cost V 7 bases and J 0 bases, with 9 bases left between them. The CDR3 loop reads CASTPEHQETQYF. The CDR3 nucleotides are TGTGCCAGCACCCCGGAGCACCAAGAGACCCAGTACTTC.

This clonotype came up many times. The genes are TRBV7-9 and TRBJ1-1, with TRBD1 as a possible D gene (5 bases). The CDR3 loop spans 14 amino acids. V gave up 2 bases and J gave up 5 bases, with 12 bases separating them. Germline CDR1 and CDR2: SEHNR and FQNEAQ (reference sequence). The CDR3 here is CASSLITGRTEAFF. In nucleotides, the CDR3 is TGTGCCAGCAGCTTAATAACAGGAAGAACTGAAGCTTTCTTT.

This clonotype was seen ten or more times. The chain links TRBV7-8 to TRBJ2-7, with unresolved D. CDR3 length: 13 residues. CDR1 and CDR2 (germline): SGHVS, FQNEAQ. Trimming stripped 3 bases from V and 0 bases from J, with 6 bases between. CDR3 nucleotides: TGTGCCAGCAGCTTTGGGCTCTCCTACGAGCAGTACTTC. As protein: CASSFGLSYEQYF.

This clonotype has a count of ten or more. V is TRBV12-3 or TRBV12-4 and J is TRBJ1-5; 7 bases are a match to TRBD1. Germline trimming cut 6 bases from V and 7 bases from J; bases unmatched to any gene: 12. CDR3 length: 15 residues. CDR3 sequence (DNA): TGTGCCAGCAGCCGAGCACAGGGGAGGGCCCAGCCCCAGCATTTT. This sequence encodes CASSRAQGRAQPQHF.

This clonotype was observed many times. This chain links TRBV19 with TRBJ1-1; no definite D call. The CDR3 spans 13 residues. Germline V lookup: CDR1 LNHDA, CDR2 SQIVND (reference sequence). Trimming stripped 7 bases from V and 1 base from J, with 10 bases between. The CDR3 loop reads CASIGGWNTEAFF. The CDR3 DNA is TGTGCCAGTATTGGAGGTTGGAACACTGAAGCTTTCTTT.

The rearrangement uses TRBV25-1 and TRBJ2-7; 9 nucleotides match TRBD1. The ends lost 6 bases at V and 3 bases at J; junction bases unmatched: 12. The germline CDR1 and CDR2 sequences are MGHDK and SYGVNS. This CDR3 spans 16 amino acids. The CDR3 region is CASSDLGTGPFYEQYF. The CDR3 nucleotides are TGTGCCAGCAGCGATCTAGGGACAGGGCCCTTCTACGAGCAGTACTTC.

The chain uses TRBV29-1 and TRBJ2-5, with D possibly being TRBD1 or TRBD2 (5 bases each). Germline V CDR1 and CDR2: SQVTM, ANQGSEA. This CDR3 is 13 amino acids long. V lost 4 bases and J lost 5, with 14 bases in between. The CDR3 nucleotides are TGCAGCGTTGGTCAGGGTACGGGGGAGACCCAGTACTTC. This encodes CSVGQGTGETQYF.

This chain links TRBV11-2 with TRBJ1-2, with a tentative D call TRBD1 (6 bases). The CDR3 runs to 12 residues. In germline, CDR1 is SGHAT, CDR2 FQNNGV. V lost 8 bases and J 7 bases, leaving 14 bases between the germline ends. DNA of the CDR3: TGTGCCAGCTTCTCAGGGGAGCGTGGCTACACCTTC. This codes for CASFSGERGYTF. The variable domain in full, completed from reference TRBV11-2 and TRBJ1-2, reads EAGVAQSPRYKIIEKRQSVAFWCNPISGHATLYWYQQILGQGPKLLIQFQNNGVVDDSQLPKDRFSAERLKGVDSTLKIQPAKLEDSAVYLCASFSGERGYTFGSGTRLTVV.

To note about this clonotype: A much larger clone sits a single nucleotide away, making a read error possible. This chain uses TRBV10-3 with TRBJ1-2, with no clear D. From germline, CDR1 is ENHRY and CDR2 SYGVKD. The CDR3 spans 13 residues. V was pared by 5 bases and J by 8 bases, with 15 bases between. The CDR3 spells CAISLSGASGYTF. As DNA, the CDR3 is TGTGCCATCAGTTTATCTGGTGCTAGCGGCTACACCTTC.

This clonotype has a handful of counts. The CDR3 bases are TGTGCCTGGAGTTGGATAGGTGGATACGAGCAGTACTTC. Translation gives CAWSWIGGYEQYF. V usage is TRBV30 and J usage is TRBJ2-7, with D unclear. The germline CDR1 and CDR2 sequences are GTSNPN and SVGIG (reference sequence). This CDR3 has 13 residues. Trimming stripped 2 bases from V and 4 bases from J, with 12 bases between.

This clonotype was seen repeatedly, ten times or more. The chain has TRBV20-1 and TRBJ1-1; D uncertain. V lost 6 bases and J lost 4, with 18 bases in between. The length of the CDR3 is 14 residues. Germline loops: CDR1 DFQATT, CDR2 SNEGSKA (reference sequence). The CDR3 sequence: CSAPIDTRSTEAFF. The CDR3 DNA is TGCAGTGCCCCAATCGACACTAGGAGCACTGAAGCTTTCTTT.

This clonotype was seen many times. The chain combines TRBV14 with TRBJ2-2, with 10 positions matching TRBD2. The trim removed 2 bases at V and 5 bases at J, leaving 5 bases unmatched. This CDR3 has 16 amino acids. CDR1 is SGHDN and CDR2 is FVKESK in the germline V gene. CDR3 nucleotide sequence: TGTGCCAGCAGCCAACTAGCGGGAGCCGGGACCGGGGAGCTGTTTTTT. Translating gives CASSQLAGAGTGELFF. Full variable domain (missing parts from reference TRBV14 and TRBJ2-2): EAGVTQFPSHSVIEKGQTVTLRCDPISGHDNLYWYRRVMGKEIKFLLHFVKESKQDESGMPNNRFLAERTGGTYSTLKVQPAELEDSGVYFCASSQLAGAGTGELFFGEGSRLTVL.

In this sample, this clonotype turned up many times. This chain links TRBV19 with TRBJ1-2; the D is unclear. Germline-derived CDR1 and CDR2 are LNHDA and SQIVND (reference sequence). There are 13 residues in the CDR3. Trimming left V 3 bases short and J 5 bases short, with 10 bases between. Here the CDR3 DNA reads TGTGCCAGTAGTATGTTGCAGGTTTATGGCTACACCTTC. Its translation: CASSMLQVYGYTF.

The chain joins TRBV19 to TRBJ2-7; possibly TRBD1 for D (6 bases). The V end was cut by 3 bases, the J end by 2 bases, with 14 bases between. CDR3 length equals 15 residues. Looked up from germline, CDR1 is LNHDA and CDR2 is SQIVND (reference sequence). The CDR3 DNA is TGTGCCAGTAGTATCTGGGAAAAGGGGGCCTACGAGCAGTACTTC. Its protein is CASSIWEKGAYEQYF.

This clonotype was seen once. A read error may be the cause here, since a much bigger clone is one base away. V gene TRBV10-3 combines with J gene TRBJ2-5; TRBD2 is a possible D gene (6 bases). Trimming stripped 5 bases from V and 5 bases from J, with 18 bases between. Germline V lookup: CDR1 ENHRY, CDR2 SYGVKD. CDR3 length: 15 amino acids. The CDR3 coding sequence is TGTGCCATCAGTTACCTCACTAGCCGGGGGGAGACCCAGTACTTC. Protein: CAISYLTSRGETQYF.

At least ten counts were recorded for this clonotype. This chain connects TRBV2 to TRBJ1-2, with TRBD1 as a possible D gene (6 bases). V lost 5 bases and J 3 bases, leaving 7 bases between the germline ends. From germline, CDR1 is SNHLY and CDR2 FYNNEI. The CDR3 contains 12 residues. CDR3 region: CASSRTDYGYTF. The CDR3 coding sequence is TGTGCCAGCAGTAGGACAGACTATGGCTACACCTTC.

The rearrangement links TRBV10-3 to TRBJ1-3; no reliable D call. Between the trimmed V and J ends, which lost 7 bases and 0 bases, there was a span of 10 bases. The CDR3 runs 14 residues. Germline-derived CDR1 and CDR2 are ENHRY and SYGVKD. The CDR3 region is CAITRRLSGNTIYF. In DNA form, the CDR3 reads TGTGCCATCACTCGGAGGCTCTCTGGAAACACCATATATTTT.

This rearrangement joins TRBV7-2 to TRBJ2-5; 8 bases are a match to TRBD1. The CDR3 covers 18 residues. Trimming at V came to 5 bases and at J to 1 base, leaving 15 bases not matched to a gene. Germline lookup yields CDR1 SGHTA and CDR2 FQGNSA. The CDR3 sequence is CASSRLQGAIRGQETQYF. CDR3 DNA sequence: TGTGCCAGCAGCCGGCTTCAGGGGGCGATTCGGGGCCAAGAGACCCAGTACTTC.

The gene calls are TRBV15 and TRBJ1-5, with TRBD1 as a possible D gene (6 bases). The V and J ends lost 0 bases and 7 bases respectively, with 13 bases between them. Germline V gene data show CDR1 as LNHNV and CDR2 as YYDKDF (reference sequence). The CDR3 has 15 residues. CDR3 in amino acids: CATSRDRRGGQPQHF. CDR3 bases: TGTGCCACCAGCAGAGATCGCAGGGGAGGACAGCCCCAGCATTTT.

This clonotype was counted between two and nine times. This chain connects TRBV7-2 to TRBJ1-3; D is uncertain. The CDR3 is made up of 16 amino acids. V was clipped by 1 base and J by 9 bases, with 19 bases between them. CDR1 and CDR2 (germline): SGHTA, FQGNSA. CDR3 protein: CASSLEADGRSATIYF. In nucleotides, the CDR3 is TGTGCCAGCAGCTTAGAGGCGGATGGTCGGAGCGCCACCATATATTTT.

V is TRBV12-3 or TRBV12-4 and J is TRBJ2-5; 8 positions agree with TRBD2. CDR3 length: 16 amino acids. The V gene end was trimmed by 3 bases and the J gene end by 0 bases; junction bases not matched to a gene: 6. The CDR3 bases are TGTGCCAGCAGTTTTAGGGGGACTAGAGACCAAGAGACCCAGTACTTC. Its translation is CASSFRGTRDQETQYF.

J is TRBJ2-2 and V is TRBV10-3, with D uncertain. The germline V gene encodes CDR1 ENHRY and CDR2 SYGVKD. This CDR3 is built from 10 residues. V was clipped by 0 bases and J by 10 bases, with 0 bases between them. The DNA of the CDR3 is TGTGCCATCAGTGAGTCGGAGCTGTTTTTT. Translation: CAISESELFF.

In regard to this clonotype: This sequence may be a read error, since a much larger clone differs from it by one base. J is TRBJ1-1 and V is TRBV7-6; no reliable D call. The length of the CDR3 is 13 residues. The V and J ends lost 4 bases and 3 bases respectively, with 9 bases between them. Germline V CDR1 and CDR2: SGHVS, FNYEAQ. CDR3 bases: TGTGCCAGCAGCTACGAACCCGACACTGAAGCTTTCTTT. This encodes CASSYEPDTEAFF.

V is TRBV10-3 and J is TRBJ2-7; 12 bases align to TRBD2. The germline CDR1 and CDR2 sequences are ENHRY and SYGVKD. This CDR3 has 17 residues. The CDR3 here is CTSSPSRTSGITYEQYF. CDR3 DNA: TGTACCAGCAGCCCCAGTCGGACTAGCGGGATCACCTACGAGCAGTACTTC.

Note on this clonotype: The junction differs from germline at one of its ends, possibly a read error. The chain links TRBV10-1 to TRBJ2-5, with TRBD2 matching over 7 bases. The CDR3 has 15 residues. The germline gives CDR1 WNHNN, CDR2 SYGVQD (reference sequence). The CDR3 region has the DNA TGTGCCAGCAGTGACCCCCTAGCGGACCAAGAGACCCAGTACTTC. This encodes CASSDPLADQETQYF.

This clonotype was observed a few times. The chain employs TRBV5-1 and TRBJ1-1; 10 bases align to TRBD1. V was clipped by 6 bases and J by 5 bases; unmatched bases: 7. The CDR3 totals 14 residues. Germline CDR1 SGHRS, CDR2 YFSETQ. CDR3 loop: CASKRGTGVTEAFF. The CDR3 DNA sequence: TGCGCCAGCAAGAGAGGGACAGGGGTTACTGAAGCTTTCTTT. Drawing the rest from reference TRBV5-1 and TRBJ1-1, the complete variable domain is KAGVTQTPRYLIKTRGQQVTLSCSPISGHRSVSWYQQTPGQGLQFLFEYFSETQRNKGNFPGRFSGRQFSNSRSEMNVSTLELGDSALYLCASKRGTGVTEAFFGQGTRLTVV.

The rearrangement uses TRBV2 and TRBJ1-1; D is uncertain. Trimming removed 7 bases from V and 0 bases from J, with 12 bases in between. The CDR3 sequence is 14 residues long. The V gene's germline CDR1 is SNHLY and CDR2 FYNNEI. CDR3 nucleotide sequence: TGTGCCAGCAACGAGGATACGGTGAACACTGAAGCTTTCTTT. It translates to CASNEDTVNTEAFF.